One and the same sample provided the 3 T cell receptor gamma chains below, sequenced in a study of gamma-delta T cells after stem cell transplantation. TCRdb re-called the RT-PCR reads using CATT. The table lists some 410 gamma-chain clones, 4% to 5% of them singletons. The sample consisted of gamma-delta T cells. Receptor source: a human donor. It is not recorded whose cells these are; they may come from a transplant donor.

To note about this clone: A read error likely explains why the TCRdb protein, taken from a much larger clone, differs from this DNA's translation at residue 5; the protein shown is translated from the DNA. The rearrangement links TRGV9 to TRGJP. The germline V gene has CDR1 GITISATS and CDR2 ISYDGTV (reference sequence). V trimming: 5 bases; J trimming: 4 bases; junction bases outside the gene matches: 8. This CDR3 is built from 17 residues. CDR3 protein: CALWGGYQELGKKIKVF. The CDR3 region has the DNA TGTGCCTTGTGGGGGGGATACCAAGAGTTGGGCAAAAAAATCAAGGTATTT.

In this sample, this clone turned up a few times. Only one base separates this from a far larger clonotype, so it likely reflects a read error. Other DNA variants within this sample encode the same CDR3. The gene calls are TRGV9 and TRGJP. CDR1 GITISATS and CDR2 ISYDGTV come from the germline V gene (reference sequence). The CDR3 spans 17 residues. In DNA form, the CDR3 reads TGTGCCTTGTGGGAGGCTACCCCAGAGCTGGGCAAAAAAATCAAGGTATTT. It codes for CALWEATPELGKKIKVF.

Relative to its sample, this clone is medium-sized (0.01 to 0.1%). A far larger clone is one base from this, pointing to a likely read error. Other DNA sequences of this sample code for an identical CDR3. The chain links TRGV9 to TRGJP. Germline values: CDR1 GITISATS, CDR2 ISYDGTV (reference sequence). The CDR3 has 17 amino acids. CDR3 sequence reads: CALWEALQELGKKIKVF. As DNA, the CDR3 is TGCGCCTTGTGGGAGGCCTTGCAAGAGTTGGGCAAAAAAATCAAGGTATTT.